This entry lists 15 T cell receptor beta chains sequenced from one sample in a study of T cell responses to AZD1222 COVID-19 vaccine. Generated by immunoSEQ multiplex PCR, the TCRdb table keeps only in-frame clones and is missing some. Here the sample spans roughly 150,000 clones, under 95% being singletons. This material consisted of peripheral blood, taken on day 0 of AZD1222 vaccination. These receptors were collected from an adult in good health.

V is TRBV18 and J is TRBJ1-1; D uncertain. The V end lost 0 bases, the J end lost 1 base, and 9 bases lay between the germline ends. The CDR3 is made up of 15 amino acids. Germline V gene lookup returns CDR1 KGHSH and CDR2 LQKENI. Written as DNA, the CDR3 is TGTGCCAGCTCACCACCAGTTAACCCGAACACTGAAGCTTTCTTT. This codes for CASSPPVNPNTEAFF.

The CDR3 DNA sequence: TGTGCCAGCAGCCCCATCCTTGGGTCCTACAATGAGCAGTTCTTC. Translating gives CASSPILGSYNEQFF. The chain combines TRBV7-9 with TRBJ2-1; D gene uncertain. There are 15 residues in the CDR3. The ends were cut back, 5 bases at V and 1 base at J, with 12 bases in the middle. Germline V gene data show CDR1 as SEHNR and CDR2 as FQNEAQ (reference sequence).

The chain carries TRBV5-6 and TRBJ1-4, with D uncertain. Germline lookup yields CDR1 SGHDT and CDR2 YYEEEE. V lost 0 bases and J lost 7, with 7 bases in between. The CDR3 totals 13 residues. The CDR3: CASSLEGVEKLFF. CDR3 nucleotides: TGTGCCAGCAGCTTGGAGGGTGTTGAAAAACTGTTTTTT.

V usage is TRBV6-1 and J usage is TRBJ2-2; the D is unclear. With 2 bases removed from V and 2 bases from J, the gap between germline ends came to 0 bases. CDR3 length: 12 residues. In germline, CDR1 is MNHNS, CDR2 SASEGT. Here the CDR3 reads CASSENTGELFF. DNA for the CDR3: TGTGCCAGCAGTGAAAACACCGGGGAGCTGTTTTTT.

The gene calls are TRBV30 and TRBJ1-5; D possibly corresponds to TRBD1 (6 bases). Germline V lookup: CDR1 GTSNPN, CDR2 SVGIG (reference sequence). The CDR3 is 13 residues long. Trimming took off 1 base at V and 4 bases at J, with 8 bases between the two ends. CDR3 coding DNA: TGTGCCTGGAGTGGAGGGGGGAATCAGCCCCAGCATTTT. Translated, it gives CAWSGGGNQPQHF. Variable domain in full (rest from reference TRBV30 and TRBJ1-5): SQTIHQWPATLVQPVGSPLSLECTVEGTSNPNLYWYRQAAGRGLQLLFYSVGIGQISSEVPQNLSASRPQDRQFILSSKKLLLSDSGFYLCAWSGGGNQPQHFGDGTRLSIL.

The rearrangement links TRBV6-2 or TRBV6-3 to TRBJ1-2; TRBD1 might be the D (5 bases). Germline V CDR1 and CDR2: MNHEY, SVGEGT. This CDR3 is built from 14 residues. The V end was cut by 2 bases, the J end by 8 bases, with 15 bases between. CDR3 amino acids: CASSYGTRGGGYTF. Written as DNA, the CDR3 is TGTGCCAGCAGTTACGGTACTAGGGGAGGAGGCTACACCTTC.

The chain joins TRBV19 to TRBJ1-2; D gene ambiguous. The ends were cut back, 3 bases at V and 6 bases at J, with 11 bases in the middle. The CDR3 runs 13 residues. CDR1 and CDR2 from the germline V gene are LNHDA and SQIVND (reference sequence). The CDR3 loop is CASSISAEDGYTF. The CDR3 DNA follows: TGTGCCAGTAGTATTTCGGCAGAGGATGGCTACACCTTC.

The chain recombines TRBV6-2 or TRBV6-3 with TRBJ2-2, with TRBD1 matching 7 bases. The CDR3 extends over 14 amino acids. With V trimmed by 7 bases and J by 5 bases, 7 bases remained unmatched. Germline assignment: CDR1 MNHEY and CDR2 SVGEGT. This chain's CDR3 is CASNPGQLTGELFF. The CDR3 bases are TGTGCCAGCAACCCGGGACAGTTAACCGGGGAGCTGTTTTTT.

The chain has TRBV14 and TRBJ1-2; 8 positions match TRBD1. Germline V gives CDR1 SGHDN, CDR2 FVKESK. The V segment lost 4 bases and the J segment 6 bases; nucleotides outside the gene matches: 7. This CDR3 region has 14 residues. Here the CDR3 DNA reads TGTGCCAGCAGCCTCACGACAGGGGAGCATGGCTACACCTTC. Protein: CASSLTTGEHGYTF.

The CDR3 region has the DNA TGTGCCAGCAGCTTTATCGCCCTTGCAGGCTACGAGCAGTACTTC. It is translated as CASSFIALAGYEQYF. This chain connects TRBV7-2 to TRBJ2-7; D not resolved. V dropped 3 bases and J dropped 3 bases, with 15 bases sitting between them. Germline lookup yields CDR1 SGHTA and CDR2 FQGNSA. The CDR3 runs 15 residues.

This chain connects TRBV18 to TRBJ2-7; 13 bases match TRBD2. The CDR3 length is 15 residues. After removal of 4 bases from V and 2 bases from J, the junction contained 2 bases not matched to a gene. Germline CDR1 reads KGHSH; CDR2 reads LQKENI. The CDR3 protein is CASSQGLAGAYEQYF. CDR3 sequence (DNA): TGTGCCAGCTCACAAGGACTAGCGGGGGCCTACGAGCAGTACTTC.

This chain uses TRBV12-3 or TRBV12-4 with TRBJ1-1; D is ambiguous. The CDR3 has 12 residues. V gave up 9 bases and J gave up 0 bases, with 8 bases separating them. CDR3 region: CASSKLNTEAFF. CDR3 DNA sequence: TGTGCCAGTAGTAAGCTGAACACTGAAGCTTTCTTT.

This clone has a single count. The chain is built from TRBV20-1 and TRBJ1-2, with D possibly TRBD1 on 6 matching bases. Trimming removed 6 bases at V and 10 bases at J, with 15 bases between. Germline V CDR1 and CDR2: DFQATT, SNEGSKA (reference sequence). The CDR3 is 11 amino acids. The CDR3 coding sequence is TGCAGTGCCAGACAGGTTGGACACTACACCTTC. Translation: CSARQVGHYTF.

CDR3 region: CASSLDDWFSYNSPLHF. In nucleotides, the CDR3 is TGTGCCAGCAGTTTGGACGATTGGTTCTCCTATAATTCACCCCTCCACTTT. V and J are TRBV28 and TRBJ1-6; D is uncertain. The CDR3 spans 17 residues. Germline CDR1 MDHEN, CDR2 SYDVKM. V shed 3 bases and J shed 0 bases, with 12 bases lying between them. Full variable domain (remainder filled in from reference TRBV28 and TRBJ1-6): DVKVTQSSRYLVKRTGEKVFLECVQDMDHENMFWYRQDPGLGLRLIYFSYDVKMKEKGDIPEGYSVSREKKERFSLILESASTNQTSMYLCASSLDDWFSYNSPLHFGNGTRLTVT.

The chain joins TRBV20-1 to TRBJ2-3; D is undetermined. Trimming shortened V by 4 bases and J by 6 bases, and 8 bases separated the two germline ends. CDR1 and CDR2 from the germline V gene are DFQATT and SNEGSKA (reference sequence). This CDR3 has 11 amino acids. In DNA form, the CDR3 reads TGCAGTGCTAACCTCTTTGATACGCAGTATTTT. The encoded protein is CSANLFDTQYF.